This T cell receptor beta chain was profiled in a study of blood T cell repertoires in COVID-19. Donors were grouped by their self-reported clinical history. In the original processing: Amplification of reference gene primers was used by the study to estimate nucleated cell counts. Method: immunoSEQ multiplex PCR; TCRdb's copy keeps in-frame clones and lacks some. For V, J and clone size, that table is used; D and trimming come from the DNA. The sample contains 350,000 or so clones, approximately 86% of which appear only once. With regard to this clone: One junction end does not reproduce the germline sequence, and a read error may be involved.

This CDR3 contains 16 residues. In germline, CDR1 is SSHAT, CDR2 FNYEAQ (reference sequence). Sequenced input: PBMCs or T cells enriched from blood (not recorded which). The V gene is TRBV7-7, the J gene TRBJ2-5; unclear D gene. This TCR was recovered from a woman in her thirties or forties with acute COVID-19. Here the CDR3 reads CASSPPSTWSGSTQYF. The CDR3 nucleotides read TGTGCTAGCAGCCCACCCTCTACATGGTCAGGATCGACCCAGTACTTC.